These T cell receptor beta chains were read from a single sample in a study of shared clonotypes between healthy human individuals. Clones were sequenced by immunoSEQ multiplex PCR, and TCRdb holds only the in-frame ones, with some missing. The profile shows fewer than 800,000 clones, roughly nine tenths of them singletons. Sequencing was performed on naive CD8+ T cells sorted from blood. The receptors shown here come from a young man in good health. The CDR3 runs from the conserved cysteine through the conserved F or W. A D gene is named only where the DNA matches it firmly. Where a row states a size, it is once, few, many or the class of an expanded clone; other rows omit it.

cdr3_nt,cdr3_aa,j_call,v_call,clone_size,d_call,cdr3_length
TGTGCCTGGGCAGGGGTAGAGGGAGACAATGAGCAGTTCTTC,CAWAGVEGDNEQFF,TRBJ2-1,TRBV30,.,.,14
TGTGCCAGCAGCTCACTAGCGGGGGGCGCCCCCGACACCGGGGAGCTGTTTTTT,CASSSLAGGAPDTGELFF,TRBJ2-2,TRBV7-9,.,TRBD2,18
TGTGCCAGCAGCTTCGGGGGTACCGGGGAGCTGTTTTTT,CASSFGGTGELFF,TRBJ2-2,TRBV11-2,few,.,13
TGTGCCAGCAGTTTAGTTGGGGGCGTGAACACTGAAGCTTTCTTT,CASSLVGGVNTEAFF,TRBJ1-1,TRBV28,once,.,15
TGTGCCAGCAGCGGGGAGGGCTTGGATGAAAAACTGTTTTTT,CASSGEGLDEKLFF,TRBJ1-4,TRBV9,.,.,14
TGCGCCAGCAGCTTGGCCCCGAAACTGGGGCCCCAGCATTTT,CASSLAPKLGPQHF,TRBJ1-5,TRBV5-1,.,.,14
TGTGCCAGCAGCGTCGTTGGTAGCGGTTACAATGAGCAGTTCTTC,CASSVVGSGYNEQFF,TRBJ2-1,TRBV9,.,.,15
TGTGCCAGCAGTCCATTAGACTCCCCCAACAATGAGCAGTTCTTC,CASSPLDSPNNEQFF,TRBJ2-1,TRBV27,.,.,15
TGCGCCAGCAGCCAAGTAGGGGGTCCCCTCTACGAGCAGTACTTC,CASSQVGGPLYEQYF,TRBJ2-7,TRBV4-1,.,.,15
TGCAGCGTCGCCCTGGCGGACGAGCAGTACTTC,CSVALADEQYF,TRBJ2-7,TRBV29-1,.,.,11
TGTGCCAGCAGCCCCGGACATGGGCCCCCAGATACGCAGTATTTT,CASSPGHGPPDTQYF,TRBJ2-3,TRBV5-8,.,.,15
TGTGCCAGCAGTTTAGAGGGACAGTTCCTCTCTGGAAACACCATATATTTT,CASSLEGQFLSGNTIYF,TRBJ1-3,TRBV28,.,TRBD1,17
TGTGCCAGCAGGAGAGGGGAGGGCCCTTTGTATGAGCAGTTCTTC,CASRRGEGPLYEQFF,TRBJ2-1,TRBV27,.,TRBD2,15
TGTGCCAGCAGTCATTCGGACAGGGATCAGCCCCAGCATTTT,CASSHSDRDQPQHF,TRBJ1-5,TRBV27,once,TRBD1,14
TGCGCCAGCAGCCCATCAGTGAGCTCCTACGAGCAGTACTTC,CASSPSVSSYEQYF,TRBJ2-7,TRBV4-3,once,.,14
TGTGCCAGCAGGGGCGGGACAGGGAGCTTCTACGAGCAGTACTTC,CASRGGTGSFYEQYF,TRBJ2-7,TRBV7-9,.,TRBD1,15
TGTGCCAGCAGCATGACGGGACTACGATACGAGCAGTACTTC,CASSMTGLRYEQYF,TRBJ2-7,TRBV11-2,once,TRBD2,14
TGTGCCAGCAGCCCGACTAGCGGGGCTGGGTCCTACGAGCAGTACTTC,CASSPTSGAGSYEQYF,TRBJ2-7,TRBV11-2,once,TRBD2,16
TGTGCCAGCAGTCTCGTTGGACAGGAGCAGTACTTC,CASSLVGQEQYF,TRBJ2-7,TRBV27,.,.,12
TGTGCCAGCAGCTACGGTGGACAGGGCCGAGAGACCCAGTACTTC,CASSYGGQGRETQYF,TRBJ2-5,TRBV11-2,.,TRBD1,15
TGTGCCAGCAGCTTCCAGGGGGGCCTAGACGAGCAGTACTTC,CASSFQGGLDEQYF,TRBJ2-7,TRBV11-2,.,.,14
TGTGCCAGCAGCTTAGACGTGGCAACTAATGAAAAACTGTTTTTT,CASSLDVATNEKLFF,TRBJ1-4,TRBV7-9,.,.,15
TGTGCCAGCAGCTTCGAAGGTTCCTACGAGCAGTACTTC,CASSFEGSYEQYF,TRBJ2-7,TRBV5-4,.,.,13
TGTGCCAGCAGCGTCCCCGGGACAGGGTTCCACGAGCAGTACTTC,CASSVPGTGFHEQYF,TRBJ2-7,TRBV2,.,TRBD1,15
TGCGCCAGCAGCCAACTTAAGGGATACGAGCAGTACTTC,CASSQLKGYEQYF,TRBJ2-7,TRBV4-3,.,.,13
TGCGCCAGCAGCTTACCCCGACAGGGGGACATCTACGAGCAGTACTTC,CASSLPRQGDIYEQYF,TRBJ2-7,TRBV5-1,.,TRBD1,16
TGTGCCAGTAAACTAGTCGGAGGCGCAGATACGCAGTATTTT,CASKLVGGADTQYF,TRBJ2-3,TRBV27,.,.,14
TGTGCCAGCAGCCAAGATCGGAGGGGGCGAGGGACTGAAGCTTTCTTT,CASSQDRRGRGTEAFF,TRBJ1-1,TRBV4-2,once,TRBD1,16
TGTGCCAGCAGCGGGCGGGGCATAGAAGGAGACACTGAAGCTTTCTTT,CASSGRGIEGDTEAFF,TRBJ1-1,TRBV14,.,.,16
TGTGCCAGCAGCCCGGGACAGGGATGGTATGGCTACACCTTC,CASSPGQGWYGYTF,TRBJ1-2,TRBV9,.,TRBD1,14
TGCGCCAGCAGCCAAGGGACTCAGGGAACAGATACGCAGTATTTT,CASSQGTQGTDTQYF,TRBJ2-3,TRBV4-1,.,.,15
TGTGCCAGCAGCTTGGGCCCAGAGACCCAGTACTTC,CASSLGPETQYF,TRBJ2-5,TRBV5-6,.,.,12
TGTGCCAGCAGCTCGGGACGAGCTCGCAATCAGCCCCAGCATTTT,CASSSGRARNQPQHF,TRBJ1-5,TRBV7-8,.,.,15
TGTGCCAGCAGTGAATGGGATGGAGAGCAGTACTTC,CASSEWDGEQYF,TRBJ2-7,TRBV25-1,few,.,12
TGTGCCAGCAGTTCACTAGCGGGAACCCCAGATACGCAGTATTTT,CASSSLAGTPDTQYF,TRBJ2-3,TRBV7-2,once,TRBD2,15
TGTGCCAGCAGGAAAAGGGACCGGGACAGCTCCTACGAGCAGTACTTC,CASRKRDRDSSYEQYF,TRBJ2-7,TRBV2,.,TRBD1,16
TGTGCCAGCAGTTTACTGGGGACTAGCGGATCCTACGAGCAGTACTTC,CASSLLGTSGSYEQYF,TRBJ2-7,TRBV28,.,TRBD2,16